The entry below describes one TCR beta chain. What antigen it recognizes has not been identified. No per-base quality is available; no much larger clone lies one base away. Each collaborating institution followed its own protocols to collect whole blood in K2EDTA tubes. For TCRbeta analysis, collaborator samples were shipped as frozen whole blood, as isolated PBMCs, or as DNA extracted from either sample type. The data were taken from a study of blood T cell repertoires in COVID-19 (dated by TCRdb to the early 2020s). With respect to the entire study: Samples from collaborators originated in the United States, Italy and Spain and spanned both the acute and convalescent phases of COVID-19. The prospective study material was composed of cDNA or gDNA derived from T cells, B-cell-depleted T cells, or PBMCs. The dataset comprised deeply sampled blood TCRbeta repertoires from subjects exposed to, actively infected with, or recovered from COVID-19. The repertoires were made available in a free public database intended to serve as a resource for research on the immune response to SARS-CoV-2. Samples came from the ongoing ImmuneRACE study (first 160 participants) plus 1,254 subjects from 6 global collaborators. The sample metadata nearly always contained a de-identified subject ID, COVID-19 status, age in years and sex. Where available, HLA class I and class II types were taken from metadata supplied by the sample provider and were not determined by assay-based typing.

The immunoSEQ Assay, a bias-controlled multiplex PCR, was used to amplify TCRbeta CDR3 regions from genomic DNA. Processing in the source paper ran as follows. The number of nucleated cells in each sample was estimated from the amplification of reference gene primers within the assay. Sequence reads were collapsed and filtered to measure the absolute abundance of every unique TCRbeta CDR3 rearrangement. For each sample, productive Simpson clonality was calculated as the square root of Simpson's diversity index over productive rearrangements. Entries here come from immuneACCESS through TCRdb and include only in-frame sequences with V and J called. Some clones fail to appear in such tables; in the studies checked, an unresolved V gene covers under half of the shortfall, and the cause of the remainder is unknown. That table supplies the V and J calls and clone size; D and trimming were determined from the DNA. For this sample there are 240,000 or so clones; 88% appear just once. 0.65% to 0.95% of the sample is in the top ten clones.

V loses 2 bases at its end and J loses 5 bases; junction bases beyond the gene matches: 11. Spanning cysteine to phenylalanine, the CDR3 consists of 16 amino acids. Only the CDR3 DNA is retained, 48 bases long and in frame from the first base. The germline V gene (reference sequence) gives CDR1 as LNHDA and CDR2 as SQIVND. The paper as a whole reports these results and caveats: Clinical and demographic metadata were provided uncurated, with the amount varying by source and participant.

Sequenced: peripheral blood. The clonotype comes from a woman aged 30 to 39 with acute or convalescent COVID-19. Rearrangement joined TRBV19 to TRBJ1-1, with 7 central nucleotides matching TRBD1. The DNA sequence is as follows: TGTGCCAGTAGTATAACAGGGGCCGGAGGGTTTACTGAAGCTTTCTTT. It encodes CASSITGAGGFTEAFF.